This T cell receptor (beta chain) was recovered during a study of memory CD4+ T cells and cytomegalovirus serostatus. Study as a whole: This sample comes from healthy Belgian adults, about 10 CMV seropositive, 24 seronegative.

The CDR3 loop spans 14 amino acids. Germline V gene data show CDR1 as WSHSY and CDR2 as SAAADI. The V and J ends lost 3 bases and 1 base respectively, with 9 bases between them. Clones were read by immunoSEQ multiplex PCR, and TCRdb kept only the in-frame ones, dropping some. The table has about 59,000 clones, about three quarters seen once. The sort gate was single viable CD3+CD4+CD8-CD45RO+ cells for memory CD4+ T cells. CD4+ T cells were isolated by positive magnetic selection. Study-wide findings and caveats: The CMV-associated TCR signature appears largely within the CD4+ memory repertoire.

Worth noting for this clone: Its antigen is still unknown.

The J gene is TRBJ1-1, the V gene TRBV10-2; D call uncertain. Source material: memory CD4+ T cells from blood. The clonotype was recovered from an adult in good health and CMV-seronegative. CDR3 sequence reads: CASSDGRWNTEAFF. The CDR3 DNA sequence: TGCGCCAGCAGTGACGGCCGTTGGAACACTGAAGCTTTCTTT.